This passage covers 10 T cell receptor beta chains from one sample sequenced in a study of low-dose radiotherapy and immunotherapy resistance in tumors. TRAV and TRBV primers primed cDNA for both TCRalpha and TCRbeta. TCRs were put through roughly 19 PCR cycles of amplification with Phusion. A constant-region primer and the V-primer adapter served as the primer pair. In TCRdb, the reads were re-called with MiXCR into one record per CDR3 protein. The data show more than 50,000 distinct CDR3 sequences, with roughly 23% seen just once and around 6.5% held by the top ten. Documented time point: after trial treatment. Treatment given: LDRT plus nivolumab, ipilimumab, low-dose cyclophosphamide and aspirin (RACIN trial). Sample: PBMCs, taken after low-dose radiotherapy plus immunotherapy. The receptors here all came from a male donor with prostate cancer.

The chain links TRBV30 to TRBJ2-7, with D maybe TRBD1 (6 bases). Trimming removed 2 bases from V and 5 bases from J, with 19 bases in between. Per germline, CDR1 GTSNPN and CDR2 SVGIG (reference sequence). The CDR3 totals 15 residues. CDR3 nucleotides: TGTGCCTGGAGTTTCCCTTTTACAGGGTCCCACGAGCAGTACTTC. This gives the protein CAWSFPFTGSHEQYF.

The table lists this clonotype with many counts. V is TRBV7-2 and J is TRBJ2-3; D gene uncertain. Trimming pared 1 base from V and 2 bases from J, leaving 4 bases between. The CDR3 consists of 13 residues. Per germline, CDR1 SGHTA and CDR2 FQGNSA. DNA for the CDR3: TGTGCCAGCAGCTTAGGGTTCACAGATACGCAGTATTTT. As protein: CASSLGFTDTQYF.

In its sample, this clonotype was seen once. J is TRBJ2-2 and V is TRBV2, with D possibly called TRBD1 or TRBD2 (5 bases each). CDR1 is SNHLY, CDR2 FYNNEI, per germline. This CDR3 comprises 14 residues. Trimming took 6 bases from V and 1 from J, leaving 9 bases between them. The CDR3 loop reads CASRGTGNTGELFF. The CDR3 nucleotides read TGTGCCAGCAGAGGGACGGGGAACACCGGGGAGCTGTTTTTT.

This clonotype was seen repeatedly, ten times or more. The chain is built from TRBV7-2 and TRBJ1-5; D not certain. The germline V gene encodes CDR1 SGHTA and CDR2 FQGNSA. The CDR3 has 14 amino acids. Trimming took off 5 bases at V and 0 bases at J, with 8 bases between the two ends. In DNA form, the CDR3 reads TGTGCCAGCAGCCCCGGAACTAGCAATCAGCCCCAGCATTTT. Translation: CASSPGTSNQPQHF.

In its sample, this clonotype was seen once. Here the CDR3 reads CASSLGTGDATNEKLFF. The CDR3 DNA follows: TGTGCCAGCAGCTTAGGGACAGGGGATGCAACTAATGAAAAACTGTTTTTT. The V gene is TRBV5-4, the J gene TRBJ1-4; TRBD1 matches 10 bases. Trimming cost V 2 bases and J 0 bases; bases outside gene matches: 4. Germline values: CDR1 SGHNT, CDR2 YYREEE (reference sequence). CDR3 length equals 17 residues.

This clonotype was picked up one time. At one boundary the junction diverges from the germline segment, which might be a read error. This rearrangement joins TRBV6-2 or TRBV6-3 to TRBJ2-3; 7 nucleotides line up with TRBD1. The V gene's germline CDR1 is MNHEY and CDR2 SVGEGT. There are 15 residues in the CDR3. The CDR3 nucleotides read TGTGGCAGCTCACAAACGGGACAGCCCACAGATACGCAGTATTTT. The encoded protein is CGSSQTGQPTDTQYF.

The chain combines TRBV5-1 with TRBJ1-6; 8 bases align to TRBD1. V shed 4 bases, J shed 10 bases, and the junction held 16 bases outside the gene matches. Per the germline V gene, CDR1 is SGHRS and CDR2 is YFSETQ. The length of the CDR3 is 17 residues. CDR3 DNA sequence: TGCGCCAGCAGCCCCGGACAGGGTACTTCAATGGGCTCACCCCTCCACTTT. This encodes CASSPGQGTSMGSPLHF.

This clonotype was detected only a few times. The chain carries TRBV20-1 and TRBJ2-2; D remains ambiguous. The germline gives CDR1 DFQATT, CDR2 SNEGSKA (reference sequence). The CDR3 spans 13 residues. Deletions cut 3 bases from V and 3 bases from J, with 8 bases between. In DNA, the CDR3 is TGCAGTGCTAGTGGGCCATACACCGGGGAGCTGTTTTTT. It codes for CSASGPYTGELFF.

This clonotype was picked up many times. This chain joins TRBV7-2 and TRBJ1-5; D is uncertain. This CDR3 has 13 amino acids. Germline assignment: CDR1 SGHTA and CDR2 FQGNSA. The germline V and J ends were trimmed by 1 base and 3 bases, with 4 bases remaining between them. The CDR3 nucleotides are TGTGCCAGCAGCTTAGAACACAATCAGCCCCAGCATTTT. Amino acids: CASSLEHNQPQHF.

This clonotype was counted at least ten times. This chain uses TRBV20-1 with TRBJ1-2, with D possibly matching TRBD1 (5 bases). CDR1 and CDR2 (germline): DFQATT, SNEGSKA (reference sequence). The CDR3 runs 12 residues. Trimming pared 6 bases from V and 2 bases from J, leaving 10 bases between. The CDR3 DNA is TGCAGTGCCCCCAAGGGGAACTATGGCTACACCTTC. Translation: CSAPKGNYGYTF.